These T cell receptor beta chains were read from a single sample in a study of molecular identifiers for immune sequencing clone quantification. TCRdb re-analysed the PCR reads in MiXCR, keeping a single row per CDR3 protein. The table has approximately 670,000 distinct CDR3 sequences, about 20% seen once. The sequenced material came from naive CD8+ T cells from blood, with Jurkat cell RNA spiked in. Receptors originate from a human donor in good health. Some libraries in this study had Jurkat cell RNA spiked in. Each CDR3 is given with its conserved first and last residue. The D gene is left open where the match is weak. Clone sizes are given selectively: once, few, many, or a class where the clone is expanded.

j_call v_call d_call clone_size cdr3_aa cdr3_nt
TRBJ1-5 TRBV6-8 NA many CASPRPDSNQPQHF TGTGCCAGCCCCCGACCGGACAGCAATCAGCCCCAGCATTTT
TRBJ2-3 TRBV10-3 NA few CAISEPSPFRQDVYADTQYF TGTGCCATCAGTGAGCCGTCTCCCTTTAGACAGGACGTTTATGCAGATACGCAGTATTTT
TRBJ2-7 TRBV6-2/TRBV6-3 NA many CASSYGAIRPYEQYF TGTGCCAGCAGTTACGGTGCTATTAGACCCTACGAGCAGTACTTC
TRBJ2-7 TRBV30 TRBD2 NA CAWSWTSGSYEQYF TGTGCCTGGAGTTGGACTAGCGGGAGTTACGAGCAGTACTTC
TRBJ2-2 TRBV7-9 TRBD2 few CASSSPGGANTGELFF TGTGCCAGCAGCTCCCCGGGGGGAGCGAACACCGGGGAGCTGTTTTTT
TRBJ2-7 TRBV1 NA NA CTSSPSATCGVISSYEQYF TGCACCAGCAGCCCGTCCGCTACTTGCGGGGTAATCAGCTCCTACGAGCAGTACTTC
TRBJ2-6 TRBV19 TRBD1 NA CASSPPGQVFPGANVLTF TGTGCCAGTAGTCCTCCGGGACAGGTTTTTCCTGGGGCCAACGTCCTGACTTTC
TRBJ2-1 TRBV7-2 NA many CASSPGFGRNEQFF TGTGCCAGCAGCCCTGGATTCGGGCGCAATGAGCAGTTCTTC
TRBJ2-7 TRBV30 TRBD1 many CAWTGTDSYEQYF TGTGCCTGGACCGGGACAGATTCCTACGAGCAGTACTTC
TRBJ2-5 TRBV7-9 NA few CASSFMLQETQYF TGTGCCAGCAGCTTTATGTTACAAGAGACCCAGTACTTC
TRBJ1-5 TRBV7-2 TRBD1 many CASSPGGNNQPQHF TGTGCCAGCAGCCCAGGGGGTAACAATCAGCCCCAGCATTTT
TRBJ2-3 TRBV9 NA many CASSLTDLGTDTQYF TGTGCCAGCAGCCTGACAGACCTCGGCACAGATACGCAGTATTTT
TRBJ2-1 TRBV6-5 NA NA CASSLSAADNEQFF TGTGCCAGCAGTTTAAGCGCGGCCGACAATGAGCAGTTCTTC
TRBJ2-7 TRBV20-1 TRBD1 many CSAIAGTGLDEQYF TGCAGTGCTATCGCCGGGACAGGGCTCGACGAGCAGTACTTC
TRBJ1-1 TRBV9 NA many CASSVDGTPNGPNTEAFF TGTGCCAGCAGCGTAGACGGGACCCCAAATGGGCCGAACACTGAAGCTTTCTTT
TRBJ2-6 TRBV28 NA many CASSPTPGQPSGANVLTF TGTGCCAGCAGTCCCACCCCGGGACAACCCTCTGGGGCCAACGTCCTGACTTTC
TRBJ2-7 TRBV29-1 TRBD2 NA CSVEGVAERGTPGERYF TGCAGCGTTGAAGGAGTTGCGGAGCGGGGAACCCCCGGAGAGCGGTACTTC
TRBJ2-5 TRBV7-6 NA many CASSPNFWGQETQYF TGTGCCAGCAGCCCAAATTTCTGGGGGCAAGAGACCCAGTACTTC
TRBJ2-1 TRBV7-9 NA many CASSLRGNSDEQFF TGTGCCAGCAGCCTCCGGGGAAATTCGGATGAGCAGTTCTTC
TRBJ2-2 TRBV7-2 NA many CASSPTQSDTGELFF TGTGCCAGCAGCCCGACGCAGAGCGACACCGGGGAGCTGTTTTTT
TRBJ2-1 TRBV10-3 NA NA CAISDGPFNEQFF TGTGCCATCAGTGACGGACCGTTCAATGAGCAGTTCTTC
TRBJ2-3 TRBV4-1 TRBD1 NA CASSPAGTGSTDTQYF TGCGCCAGCAGCCCTGCCGGGACAGGGAGCACAGATACGCAGTATTTT
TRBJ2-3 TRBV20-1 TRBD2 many CSASYGLAGRSGQYF TGCAGTGCTAGTTACGGGCTAGCGGGACGCTCGGGGCAGTATTTT
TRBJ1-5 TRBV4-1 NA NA CASSQDSGEYSNQPQHF TGCGCCAGCAGCCAAGACTCGGGTGAATATAGCAATCAGCCCCAGCATTTT
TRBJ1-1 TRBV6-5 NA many CASSTTGSEAFF TGTGCCAGCAGCACAACAGGGTCTGAAGCTTTCTTT
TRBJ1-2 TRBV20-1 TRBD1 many CSARGTGYYGYTF TGCAGTGCTAGAGGGACAGGATACTATGGCTACACCTTC